This T cell receptor beta chain was retrieved from a study of cytomegalovirus exposure and HLA in healthy donors. CDR3 length: 13 residues. Germline V gives CDR1 MNHEY, CDR2 SMNVEV (reference sequence). V shed 6 bases and J shed 1 base, with 9 bases lying between them. The method was immunoSEQ multiplex PCR; TCRdb's version includes in-frame clones alone and lacks a portion of them. The top ten hold roughly 5.7% of the sample, which has some 210,000 clones, less than 90% seen once. To note about this clone: The antigen remains undetermined.

Study-wide results and limits: It was found in a later analysis that first-cohort TCR clusters tended to co-occur in the 100 to 150 validation repertoires. Confirmation in vitro established that a few CMV-associated chains were specific for CMV antigens.

J is TRBJ1-1 and V is TRBV27; no firm D call. The sequence came from a young woman in good health and CMV-seronegative. The sequenced material came from PBMCs. The CDR3 DNA is TGTGCCAGCAGCTTCAAAAGGAACACTGAAGCTTTCTTT. This encodes CASSFKRNTEAFF.